Listed below are T cell receptor beta chains from one sample, sequenced in a study of radiotherapy plus CTLA-4 blockade in lung cancer. Assay: immunoSEQ multiplex PCR; the TCRdb copy retains only in-frame clones and omits some. Found here are about 110,000 clones, more than 75% of them singletons; the top ten hold under 3%. Sequencing was performed on peripheral blood, taken from a patient treated with radiotherapy plus ipilimumab. The receptors shown here come from a human donor with non-small cell lung cancer that progressed on radiotherapy plus ipilimumab. Some clones in this sample may be carry-over from other donors' samples. Each CDR3 is given without its conserved first and last residue. Not every row has a clone size; where given, it reads once, few, many or a size class.

clone size: .; J gene: TRBJ2-5; V gene: TRBV7-9; CDR3 protein: ASSPRETQY
clone size: .; J gene: TRBJ1-4; V gene: TRBV6-5; CDR3 protein: ATLGDNEKLF
clone size: .; J gene: TRBJ1-1; V gene: TRBV11-3; CDR3 protein: ASRNPERVYSTTEAF
clone size: .; J gene: TRBJ1-3; V gene: TRBV4-3; CDR3 protein: ASSQAPSSGNTIY
clone size: .; J gene: TRBJ1-3; V gene: TRBV18; CDR3 protein: ASSLAPPGQGAWGNTIY
clone size: .; J gene: TRBJ2-7; V gene: TRBV5-4; CDR3 protein: ASSLAPGTGTYEQY
clone size: .; J gene: TRBJ2-7; V gene: TRBV14; CDR3 protein: ASSHPPGTVSYEQY
clone size: .; J gene: TRBJ2-7; V gene: TRBV7-2; CDR3 protein: ASSLARASYEQY
clone size: .; J gene: TRBJ1-1; V gene: TRBV6-6; CDR3 protein: ASSYPAGNAEAF
clone size: .; J gene: TRBJ1-2; V gene: TRBV2; CDR3 protein: ASRETGGYGYT
clone size: .; J gene: TRBJ1-1; V gene: TRBV9; CDR3 protein: ASSPHGGVGNTEAF
clone size: medium-sized; J gene: TRBJ2-2; V gene: TRBV6-6; CDR3 protein: ASSKGEEAGELF
clone size: .; J gene: TRBJ2-7; V gene: TRBV15; CDR3 protein: ATSRDPPTGLYEQY
clone size: .; J gene: TRBJ2-2; V gene: TRBV11-3; CDR3 protein: ASSLTGTGELF
clone size: .; J gene: TRBJ1-2; V gene: TRBV7-6; CDR3 protein: ASSSFPFYGYT
clone size: .; J gene: TRBJ1-6; V gene: TRBV27; CDR3 protein: ASSLDSFSYNSPLH
clone size: .; J gene: TRBJ1-1; V gene: TRBV4-1; CDR3 protein: ASSQFGLVTEAF
clone size: once; J gene: TRBJ2-5; V gene: TRBV9; CDR3 protein: ASSVAGGIQETQY
clone size: few; J gene: TRBJ1-2; V gene: TRBV5-1; CDR3 protein: ASSLNPQGRANYGYT
clone size: .; J gene: TRBJ2-3; V gene: TRBV19; CDR3 protein: ASSISPEMGTDTQY
clone size: .; J gene: TRBJ2-3; V gene: TRBV19; CDR3 protein: ASSTGHRTDTQY
clone size: .; J gene: TRBJ2-2; V gene: TRBV11-3; CDR3 protein: ASSLGRLTGELF
clone size: .; J gene: TRBJ1-5; V gene: TRBV19; CDR3 protein: ASSREGQINQPQH
clone size: .; J gene: TRBJ2-5; V gene: TRBV15; CDR3 protein: ATSRAGGTQY
clone size: few; J gene: .; V gene: TRBV6-5; CDR3 protein: ASSYRGQGHLYEQY
clone size: once; J gene: TRBJ1-5; V gene: TRBV7-8; CDR3 protein: ASTESGRTHGQPQH
clone size: few; J gene: TRBJ1-2; V gene: TRBV7-9; CDR3 protein: ASSLAGGVGYT
clone size: once; J gene: TRBJ1-3; V gene: TRBV4-3; CDR3 protein: ASSQGLGAGNTIY